The clone carrying this TCR beta chain was counted a few times. Germline V lookup: CDR1 SGHRS, CDR2 YFSETQ. This CDR3 contains 14 residues. Trimming took 3 bases from V and 6 from J, leaving 15 bases between them. The investigators amplified TCR beta CDR3 regions from RNA transcripts. With the HTBI primer set, the TCR CDR3 went through a first round of RT-PCR. TCRdb re-analysed the multiplex PCR reads in MiXCR, keeping a single row per CDR3 protein. The sample has 450,000 to 500,000 distinct CDR3 sequences; around a fifth are singletons. This entry is derived from a study of T cells in Graves' hyperthyroidism and ophthalmopathy.

The V call is TRBV5-1, the J call TRBJ2-5; tentative D call: TRBD2 (5 bases). Material: blood. This receptor was identified in a woman in her 70s with Graves' ophthalmopathy. CDR3 protein: CASSWVGDEKTQYF. The DNA for the CDR3 is TGCGCCAGCAGCTGGGTGGGAGACGAGAAGACCCAGTACTTC.